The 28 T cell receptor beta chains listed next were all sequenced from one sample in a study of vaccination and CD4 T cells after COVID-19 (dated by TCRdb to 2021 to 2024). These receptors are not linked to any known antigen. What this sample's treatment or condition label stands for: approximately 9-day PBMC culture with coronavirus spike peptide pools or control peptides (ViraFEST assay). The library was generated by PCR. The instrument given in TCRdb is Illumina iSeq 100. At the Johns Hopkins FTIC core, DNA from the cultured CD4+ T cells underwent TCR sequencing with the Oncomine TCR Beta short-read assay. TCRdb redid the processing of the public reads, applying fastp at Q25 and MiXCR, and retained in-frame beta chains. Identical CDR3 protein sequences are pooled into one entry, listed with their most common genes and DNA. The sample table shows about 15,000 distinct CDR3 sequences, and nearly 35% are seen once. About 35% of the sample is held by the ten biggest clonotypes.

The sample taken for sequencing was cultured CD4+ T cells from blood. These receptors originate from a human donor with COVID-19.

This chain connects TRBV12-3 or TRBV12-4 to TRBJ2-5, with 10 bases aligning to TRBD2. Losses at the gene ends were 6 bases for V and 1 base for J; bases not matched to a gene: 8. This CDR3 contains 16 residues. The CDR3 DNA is TGTGCCAGCAGACCCCTCCTAGCGGGGGCCCAAGAGACCCAGTACTTC. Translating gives CASRPLLAGAQETQYF.

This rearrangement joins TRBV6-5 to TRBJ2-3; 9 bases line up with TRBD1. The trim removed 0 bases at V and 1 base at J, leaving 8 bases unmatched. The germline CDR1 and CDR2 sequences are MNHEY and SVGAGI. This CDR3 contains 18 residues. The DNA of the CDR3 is TGTGCCAGCAGTTACTCGACTACTTACAGGGGGCGCACAGATACGCAGTATTTT. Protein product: CASSYSTTYRGRTDTQYF.

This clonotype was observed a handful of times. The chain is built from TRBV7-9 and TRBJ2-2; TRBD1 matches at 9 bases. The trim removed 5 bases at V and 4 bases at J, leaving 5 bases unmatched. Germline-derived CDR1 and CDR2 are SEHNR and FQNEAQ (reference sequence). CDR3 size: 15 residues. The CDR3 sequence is CASSLGQGTTGELFF. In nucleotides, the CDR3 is TGTGCCAGCAGCCTTGGACAGGGGACCACCGGGGAGCTGTTTTTT.

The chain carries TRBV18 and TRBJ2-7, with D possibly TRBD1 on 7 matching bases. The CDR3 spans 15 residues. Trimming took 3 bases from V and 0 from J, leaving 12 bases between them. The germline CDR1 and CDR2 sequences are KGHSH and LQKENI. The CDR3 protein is CASSPAGQSSYEQYF. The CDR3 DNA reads TGTGCCAGCTCACCCGCGGGACAGAGCTCCTACGAGCAGTACTTC.

The CDR3, as DNA: TGTGCCAGCAGCGGAACGAGTTCCGGGGAGCTGTTTTTT. It is translated as CASSGTSSGELFF. The chain couples TRBV12-3 or TRBV12-4 to TRBJ2-2; D not resolved. Trimming left V 6 bases short and J 6 bases short, with 11 bases between. The CDR3 sequence is 13 residues long.

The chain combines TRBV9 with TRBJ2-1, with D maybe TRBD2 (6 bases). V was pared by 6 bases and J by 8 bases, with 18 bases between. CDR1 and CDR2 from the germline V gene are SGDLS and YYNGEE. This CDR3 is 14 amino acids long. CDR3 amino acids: CASTGLAGWDEQFF. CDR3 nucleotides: TGTGCCAGCACGGGACTTGCCGGGTGGGATGAGCAGTTCTTC.

The CDR3 DNA reads TGTGCCAGCAGTACAGGGCACGAAAAACTGTTTTTT. Residues: CASSTGHEKLFF. The chain links TRBV6-1 to TRBJ1-4; D might be TRBD1 (6 bases). Looked up from germline, CDR1 is MNHNS and CDR2 is SASEGT. The CDR3 totals 12 residues. V lost 5 bases and J lost 8, with 9 bases in between.

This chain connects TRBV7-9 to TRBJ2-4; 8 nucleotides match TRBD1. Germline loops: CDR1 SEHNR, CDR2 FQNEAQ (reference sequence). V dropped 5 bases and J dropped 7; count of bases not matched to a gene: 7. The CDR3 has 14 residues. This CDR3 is CASSIGQGVNIQYF. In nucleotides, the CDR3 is TGTGCCAGCAGCATCGGACAGGGCGTTAACATTCAGTACTTC.

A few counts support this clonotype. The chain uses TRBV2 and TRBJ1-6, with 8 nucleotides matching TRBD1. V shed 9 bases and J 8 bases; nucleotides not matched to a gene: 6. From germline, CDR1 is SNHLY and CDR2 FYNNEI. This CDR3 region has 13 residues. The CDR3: CARGGQGDSPLHF. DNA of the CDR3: TGTGCCAGGGGCGGACAGGGTGATTCACCCCTCCACTTT.

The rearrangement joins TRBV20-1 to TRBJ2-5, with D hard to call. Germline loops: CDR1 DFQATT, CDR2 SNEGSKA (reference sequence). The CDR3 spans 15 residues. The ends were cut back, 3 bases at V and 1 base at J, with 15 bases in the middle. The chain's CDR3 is CSASYPLGLQETQYF. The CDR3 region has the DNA TGCAGTGCTAGCTACCCCCTAGGCCTCCAAGAGACCCAGTACTTC.

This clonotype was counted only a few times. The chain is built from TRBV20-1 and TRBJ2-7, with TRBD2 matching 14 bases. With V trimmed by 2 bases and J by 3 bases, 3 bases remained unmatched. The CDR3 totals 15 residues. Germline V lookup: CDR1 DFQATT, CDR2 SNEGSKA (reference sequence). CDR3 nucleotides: TGCAGTGCTAGATGGACTAGCGGGGGGAACTACGAGCAGTACTTC. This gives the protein CSARWTSGGNYEQYF.

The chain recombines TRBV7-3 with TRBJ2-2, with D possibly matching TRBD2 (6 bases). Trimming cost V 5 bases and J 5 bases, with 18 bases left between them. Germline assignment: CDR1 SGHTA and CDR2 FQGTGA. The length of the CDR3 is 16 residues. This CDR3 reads CASSPNGGRVTGELFF. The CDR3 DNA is TGTGCCAGCAGCCCCAATGGAGGGCGGGTAACCGGGGAGCTGTTTTTT. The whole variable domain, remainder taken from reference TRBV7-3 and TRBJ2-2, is GAGVSQTPSNKVTEKGKYVELRCDPISGHTALYWYRQSLGQGPEFLIYFQGTGAADDSGLPNDRFFAVRPEGSVSTLKIQRTERGDSAVYLCASSPNGGRVTGELFFGEGSRLTVL.

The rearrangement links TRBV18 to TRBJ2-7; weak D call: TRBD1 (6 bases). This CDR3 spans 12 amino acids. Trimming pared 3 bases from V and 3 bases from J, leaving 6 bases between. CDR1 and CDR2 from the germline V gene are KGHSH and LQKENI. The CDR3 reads CASSPDSYEQYF. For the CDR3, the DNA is TGTGCCAGCTCACCGGACAGCTACGAGCAGTACTTC.

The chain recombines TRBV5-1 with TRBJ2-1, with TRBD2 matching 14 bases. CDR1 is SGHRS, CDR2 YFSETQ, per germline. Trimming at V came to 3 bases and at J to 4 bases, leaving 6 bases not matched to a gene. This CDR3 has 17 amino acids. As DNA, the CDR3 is TGCGCCAGCAGCTACGGGACTAGCGGGGGCCTTTACAATGAGCAGTTCTTC. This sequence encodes CASSYGTSGGLYNEQFF.

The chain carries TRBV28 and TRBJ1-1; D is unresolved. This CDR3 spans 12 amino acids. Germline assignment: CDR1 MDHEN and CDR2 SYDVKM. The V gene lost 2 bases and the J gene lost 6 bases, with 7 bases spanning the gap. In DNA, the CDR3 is TGTGCCAGCAGTTTACCGTCCCCTGAAGCTTTCTTT. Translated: CASSLPSPEAFF.

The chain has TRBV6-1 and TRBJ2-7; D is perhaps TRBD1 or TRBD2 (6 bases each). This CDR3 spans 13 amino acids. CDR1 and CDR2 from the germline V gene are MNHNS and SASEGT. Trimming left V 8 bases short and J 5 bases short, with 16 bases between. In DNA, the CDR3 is TGTGCCAGCCGAGGAACAGGGAGGAACGAGCAGTACTTC. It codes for CASRGTGRNEQYF.

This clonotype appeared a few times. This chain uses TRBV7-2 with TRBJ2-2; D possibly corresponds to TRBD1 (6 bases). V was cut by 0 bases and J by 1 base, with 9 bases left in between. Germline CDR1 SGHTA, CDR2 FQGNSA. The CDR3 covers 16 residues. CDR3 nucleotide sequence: TGTGCCAGCAGCTTAGCGGGACAATGGAACACCGGGGAGCTGTTTTTT. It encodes CASSLAGQWNTGELFF.

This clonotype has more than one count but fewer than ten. DNA for the CDR3: TGTGCCAGCAGCTATATAGAATCACCCCTCCACTTT. Its protein is CASSYIESPLHF. The chain recombines TRBV6-1 with TRBJ1-6; D is unclear. The V end lost 6 bases, the J end lost 10 bases, and 10 bases lay between the germline ends. CDR3 length: 12 amino acids. The germline CDR1 and CDR2 sequences are MNHNS and SASEGT.

The CDR3 coding sequence is TGTGCCAGCAGCTCCGGGACAGGTCGCTCTGGAAACACCATATATTTT. Translation: CASSSGTGRSGNTIYF. The chain links TRBV11-2 to TRBJ1-3; 8 positions match TRBD1. This CDR3 has 16 amino acids. Germline V CDR1 and CDR2: SGHAT, FQNNGV. The trim removed 4 bases at V and 0 bases at J, leaving 5 bases unmatched.

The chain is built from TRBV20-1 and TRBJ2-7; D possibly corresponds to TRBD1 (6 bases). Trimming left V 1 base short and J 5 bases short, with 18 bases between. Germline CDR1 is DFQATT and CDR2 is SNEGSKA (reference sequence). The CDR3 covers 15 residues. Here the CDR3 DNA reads TGCAGTGCTAGAGGAGACAGGAAAATCGGGCACGAGCAGTACTTC. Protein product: CSARGDRKIGHEQYF.

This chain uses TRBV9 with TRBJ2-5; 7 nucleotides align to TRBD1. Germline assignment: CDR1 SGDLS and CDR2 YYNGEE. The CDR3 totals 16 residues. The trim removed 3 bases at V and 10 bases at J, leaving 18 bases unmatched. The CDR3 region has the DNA TGTGCCAGCAGCGCAATGGCCGGGACAGCATTGGGCGACCAGTACTTC. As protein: CASSAMAGTALGDQYF.

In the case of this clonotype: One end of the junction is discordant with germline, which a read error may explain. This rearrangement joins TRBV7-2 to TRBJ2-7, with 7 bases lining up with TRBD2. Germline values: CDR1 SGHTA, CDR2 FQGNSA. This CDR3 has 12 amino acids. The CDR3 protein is CASSQLAGRPFF. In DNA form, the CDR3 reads TGTGCCAGCAGCCAATTAGCGGGTCGGCCCTTCTTC. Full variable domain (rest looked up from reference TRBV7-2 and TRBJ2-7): GAGVSQSPSNKVTEKGKDVELRCDPISGHTALYWYRQSLGQGLEFLIYFQGNSAPDKSGLPSDRFSAERTGGSVSTLTIQRTQQEDSAVYLCASSQLAGRPFFGPGTRLTVT.

CDR3 loop: CANQMGTGRGSEQFF. CDR3 nucleotide sequence: TGTGCCAACCAGATGGGGACAGGGCGAGGTAGTGAGCAGTTCTTC. This rearrangement joins TRBV12-3 or TRBV12-4 to TRBJ2-1; TRBD1 agrees at 9 bases. The CDR3 length is 15 residues. V shed 10 bases and J 9 bases; nucleotides not matched to a gene: 16.

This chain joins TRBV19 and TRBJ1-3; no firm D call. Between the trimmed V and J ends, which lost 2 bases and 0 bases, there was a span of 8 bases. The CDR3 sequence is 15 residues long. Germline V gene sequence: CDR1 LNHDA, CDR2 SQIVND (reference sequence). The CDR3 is CASSISTASGNTIYF. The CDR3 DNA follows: TGTGCCAGTAGTATATCGACGGCCTCTGGAAACACCATATATTTT. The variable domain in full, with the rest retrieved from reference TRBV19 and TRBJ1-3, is DGGITQSPKYLFRKEGQNVTLSCEQNLNHDAMYWYRQDPGQGLRLIYYSQIVNDFQKGDIAEGYSVSREKKESFPLTVTSAQKNPTAFYLCASSISTASGNTIYFGEGSWLTVV.

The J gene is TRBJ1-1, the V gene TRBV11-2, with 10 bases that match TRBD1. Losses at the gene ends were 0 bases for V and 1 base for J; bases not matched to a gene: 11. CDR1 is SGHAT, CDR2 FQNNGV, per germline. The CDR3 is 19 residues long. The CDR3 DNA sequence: TGTGCCAGCAGCTTAGATGGAATGGGACAGGGGACACCGAACACTGAAGCTTTCTTT. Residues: CASSLDGMGQGTPNTEAFF. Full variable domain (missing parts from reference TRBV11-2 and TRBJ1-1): EAGVAQSPRYKIIEKRQSVAFWCNPISGHATLYWYQQILGQGPKLLIQFQNNGVVDDSQLPKDRFSAERLKGVDSTLKIQPAKLEDSAVYLCASSLDGMGQGTPNTEAFFGQGTRLTVV.

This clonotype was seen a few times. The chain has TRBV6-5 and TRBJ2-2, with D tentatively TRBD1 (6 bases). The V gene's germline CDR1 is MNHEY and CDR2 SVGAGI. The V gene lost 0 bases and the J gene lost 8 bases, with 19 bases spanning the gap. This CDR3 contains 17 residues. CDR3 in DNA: TGTGCCAGCAGTTACTCGGAAGGGGGAAGGCCTTGGGGGGAGCTGTTTTTT. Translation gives CASSYSEGGRPWGELFF.

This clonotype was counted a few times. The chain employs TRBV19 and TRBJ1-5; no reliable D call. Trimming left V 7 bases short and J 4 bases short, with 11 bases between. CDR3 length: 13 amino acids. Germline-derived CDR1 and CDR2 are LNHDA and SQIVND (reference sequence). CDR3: CASTPDGNQPQHF. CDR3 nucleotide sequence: TGTGCCAGTACCCCGGACGGGAATCAGCCCCAGCATTTT.

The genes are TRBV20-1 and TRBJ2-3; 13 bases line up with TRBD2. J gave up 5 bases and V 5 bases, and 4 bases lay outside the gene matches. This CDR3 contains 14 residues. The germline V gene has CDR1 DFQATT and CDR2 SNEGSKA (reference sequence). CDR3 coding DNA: TGCAGTGCTTTCAGGACTAGCGGGGGAGATACGCAGTATTTT. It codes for CSAFRTSGGDTQYF.